Shown below are 26 T cell receptor beta chains from a single sample sequenced in a study of beta chain features in type 1 diabetes. Study-level findings and limits: In all four CD4+ subsets, TCRB CDR3 length was significantly, moderately reduced in type 1 diabetes.

The entirety of the isolated RNA underwent reverse transcription, so expressed TCRB transcripts were sequenced. Generated by immunoSEQ multiplex PCR, the TCRdb table keeps only in-frame clones and is missing some. The sample includes roughly 230,000 clones, roughly a tenth of them seen just once. Their antigens are not known. The material sequenced was naive CD4+ T cells from blood. Receptors originate from a man aged 30 to 45 with type 1 diabetes.

Only a few counts were recorded for this clone. The chain employs TRBV5-1 and TRBJ2-6; weak D call: TRBD1 (7 bases). The CDR3 covers 18 residues. Trimming shortened V by 3 bases and J by 2 bases, and 18 bases separated the two germline ends. Germline loops: CDR1 SGHRS, CDR2 YFSETQ. The DNA for the CDR3 is TGCGCCAGCAGCTCCACGGAGGGGACAGCGGCTGGGGCCAACGTCCTGACTTTC. Translating gives CASSSTEGTAAGANVLTF.

The sample holds a few counts of this clone. V is TRBV2 and J is TRBJ1-1, with 7 nucleotides matching TRBD1. This CDR3 contains 13 residues. V lost 7 bases and J lost 1; bases outside the gene matches: 3. Looked up from germline, CDR1 is SNHLY and CDR2 is FYNNEI. CDR3 bases: TGTGCCAGCACCGGGACAGAGAACACTGAAGCTTTCTTT. Its protein is CASTGTENTEAFF.

The chain links TRBV7-9 to TRBJ1-5; D gene unclear. Germline assignment: CDR1 SEHNR and CDR2 FQNEAQ (reference sequence). The V gene lost 4 bases and the J gene lost 2 bases, with 9 bases spanning the gap. This CDR3 comprises 14 residues. CDR3 sequence reads: CASSSNSGNQPQHF. CDR3 sequence (DNA): TGTGCCAGCAGCTCGAACAGTGGCAATCAGCCCCAGCATTTT.

The gene calls are TRBV10-3 and TRBJ2-1, with 7 bases that match TRBD1. Germline V lookup: CDR1 ENHRY, CDR2 SYGVKD. J gave up 2 bases and V 7 bases, and 5 bases lay outside the gene matches. The CDR3 runs to 14 residues. The CDR3 nucleotides are TGTGCCATCAAAGGGACAGAACCCTACAATGAGCAGTTCTTC. Translating gives CAIKGTEPYNEQFF.

The chain carries TRBV18 and TRBJ1-2, with 8 bases matching TRBD1. With V trimmed by 3 bases and J by 6 bases, 3 bases remained unmatched. This CDR3 is built from 13 residues. Germline lookup yields CDR1 KGHSH and CDR2 LQKENI. The CDR3 region has the DNA TGTGCCAGCTCACCCGACAGGGGTGATGGCTACACCTTC. It encodes CASSPDRGDGYTF.

This chain uses TRBV7-3 with TRBJ2-3, with 8 bases fitting TRBD2. After removal of 6 bases from V and 2 bases from J, the junction contained 4 bases not matched to a gene. The CDR3 extends over 14 amino acids. Per germline, CDR1 SGHTA and CDR2 FQGTGA. Here the CDR3 DNA reads TGTGCCAGCAGTTTAGCGGGGTTCACAGATACGCAGTATTTT. Translation: CASSLAGFTDTQYF.

This chain uses TRBV6-5 with TRBJ2-7, with D possibly TRBD2 on 6 matching bases. The CDR3 is made up of 15 amino acids. V gave up 6 bases and J gave up 1 base, with 16 bases separating them. Germline CDR1 MNHEY, CDR2 SVGAGI. In DNA form, the CDR3 reads TGTGCCAGCAGCACCATTGGGACTGCTTCCTACGAGCAGTACTTC. Its protein is CASSTIGTASYEQYF.

The chain couples TRBV2 to TRBJ2-1; 14 bases match TRBD2. V was clipped by 3 bases and J by 10 bases; unmatched bases: 5. CDR1 is SNHLY, CDR2 FYNNEI, per germline. The CDR3 is 15 residues long. The CDR3 bases are TGTGCCAGCAGTGAGACTAGCGGGGGGGCTAGGGAGCAGTTCTTC. It encodes CASSETSGGAREQFF.

The table lists this clone with a few counts. The chain employs TRBV30 and TRBJ2-7; 8 bases are shared with TRBD1. This CDR3 has 14 amino acids. Per the germline V gene, CDR1 is GTSNPN and CDR2 is SVGIG (reference sequence). Unmatched junction bases numbered 7, after V lost 3 bases and J lost 3 bases. The CDR3 is CAWRTGTGYYEQYF. CDR3 DNA sequence: TGTGCCTGGAGGACCGGGACAGGCTACTACGAGCAGTACTTC.

This rearrangement joins TRBV5-1 to TRBJ2-1; TRBD2 might be the D (5 bases). Germline assignment: CDR1 SGHRS and CDR2 YFSETQ. Deletions cut 1 base from V and 8 bases from J, with 10 bases between. There are 13 residues in the CDR3. Here the CDR3 reads CASSLTEEDEQFF. CDR3 DNA: TGCGCCAGCAGCTTGACGGAGGAGGATGAGCAGTTCTTC.

This clone has only a few counts. The chain uses TRBV10-3 and TRBJ2-3; D is perhaps TRBD2 (7 bases). The CDR3 has 15 residues. Germline values: CDR1 ENHRY, CDR2 SYGVKD. V shed 6 bases and J shed 5 bases, with 18 bases lying between them. The chain's CDR3 is CAIRKTGGGLDTQYF. In DNA form, the CDR3 reads TGTGCCATCAGGAAGACGGGGGGCGGATTAGATACGCAGTATTTT.

V is TRBV6-6 and J is TRBJ2-5; tentative D call: TRBD2 (6 bases). Looked up from germline, CDR1 is MNHNY and CDR2 is SVGAGI (reference sequence). The ends were cut back, 5 bases at V and 1 base at J, with 14 bases in the middle. The CDR3 has 15 amino acids. CDR3 sequence: CASSTGTRGQETQYF. The CDR3 nucleotides read TGTGCCAGCAGTACCGGGACTCGGGGCCAAGAGACCCAGTACTTC.

The V call is TRBV6-5, the J call TRBJ1-1, with D possibly TRBD1 on 5 matching bases. Between the trimmed V and J ends, which lost 5 bases and 10 bases, there was a span of 17 bases. Germline lookup yields CDR1 MNHEY and CDR2 SVGAGI. This CDR3 has 13 amino acids. CDR3 in DNA: TGTGCCAGCAGTAACCAACAGGATCGTCGAGCTTTCTTT. Translating gives CASSNQQDRRAFF.

The rearrangement joins TRBV6-6 to TRBJ1-5; 9 bases map to TRBD1. CDR3 length equals 15 residues. Germline-derived CDR1 and CDR2 are MNHNY and SVGAGI (reference sequence). Trimming removed 7 bases from V and 6 bases from J; junction bases left unmatched: 10. The CDR3 reads CASTEGQGSSQPQHF. As DNA, the CDR3 is TGTGCCAGCACCGAGGGACAGGGAAGCTCTCAGCCCCAGCATTTT.

This clone was found a few times. Other DNA sequences in the same sample also yield this CDR3. J is TRBJ2-5 and V is TRBV5-1; TRBD2 agrees at 12 bases. The CDR3 is 15 residues long. J was trimmed by 5 bases and V by 3 bases; bases with no gene match: 5. From germline, CDR1 is SGHRS and CDR2 YFSETQ. In DNA form, the CDR3 reads TGCGCCAGCAGCTCCCTAGCGGGGGGGCAGGAGACCCAGTACTTC. Its translation: CASSSLAGGQETQYF.

This clone has just a few counts. The chain employs TRBV7-2 and TRBJ2-3; D gene ambiguous. Germline assignment: CDR1 SGHTA and CDR2 FQGNSA. The V end was cut by 6 bases, the J end by 2 bases, with 6 bases between. There are 12 residues in the CDR3. CDR3 sequence reads: CASRRATDTQYF. For the CDR3, the DNA is TGTGCCAGCAGACGAGCCACAGATACGCAGTATTTT.

The rearrangement uses TRBV29-1 and TRBJ2-1; D is ambiguous. The length of the CDR3 is 13 residues. The V and J ends lost 7 bases and 5 bases respectively, with 15 bases between them. Germline lookup yields CDR1 SQVTM and CDR2 ANQGSEA. DNA for the CDR3: TGCAGCGCCGCTCGGCAGGTTGACAATGAGCAGTTCTTC. This codes for CSAARQVDNEQFF.

In DNA, the CDR3 is TGTGCCAGCAGTTTATCCGGGGGGCCCCAGCATTTT. Its translation is CASSLSGGPQHF. This chain joins TRBV28 and TRBJ1-5; weak D call: TRBD1 (5 bases). The CDR3 loop spans 12 amino acids. The V and J ends lost 1 base and 9 bases respectively, with 7 bases between them. Germline lookup yields CDR1 MDHEN and CDR2 SYDVKM.

The chain is built from TRBV5-1 and TRBJ1-6; TRBD1 is a possible D gene (5 bases). V was shortened by 4 bases and J by 8 bases, with 16 bases between the two germline ends. From germline, CDR1 is SGHRS and CDR2 YFSETQ. The length of the CDR3 is 15 residues. The CDR3 region has the DNA TGCGCCAGCAGCGGCGGGACCTGGTGGGATTCACCCCTCCACTTT. Translation gives CASSGGTWWDSPLHF.

This clone came up a few times. The chain combines TRBV28 with TRBJ1-1; D may be TRBD1 (5 bases). The germline V gene encodes CDR1 MDHEN and CDR2 SYDVKM. The CDR3 consists of 12 residues. The V end was cut by 5 bases, the J end by 11 bases, with 15 bases between. The CDR3 loop reads CASSKTVGSAFF. CDR3 nucleotides: TGTGCCAGCAGTAAGACAGTAGGATCGGCTTTCTTT. The variable domain in full, completed from reference TRBV28 and TRBJ1-1, reads DVKVTQSSRYLVKRTGEKVFLECVQDMDHENMFWYRQDPGLGLRLIYFSYDVKMKEKGDIPEGYSVSREKKERFSLILESASTNQTSMYLCASSKTVGSAFFGQGTRLTVV.

Only a few counts were recorded for this clone. The rearrangement joins TRBV27 to TRBJ1-2, with D perhaps matching TRBD1 (6 bases). V gave up 3 bases and J gave up 5 bases, with 13 bases separating them. Looked up from germline, CDR1 is MNHEY and CDR2 is SMNVEV (reference sequence). The CDR3 runs to 14 residues. CDR3 sequence (DNA): TGTGCCAGCAGTTTTGGAACAGGGCAGTATGGCTACACCTTC. Protein product: CASSFGTGQYGYTF.

The gene calls are TRBV6-6 and TRBJ2-1; TRBD2 aligns across 11 bases. J was trimmed by 6 bases and V by 8 bases; bases with no gene match: 9. The CDR3 contains 15 residues. The germline CDR1 and CDR2 sequences are MNHNY and SVGAGI (reference sequence). Here the CDR3 reads CASGRVAGGSNEQFF. CDR3 sequence (DNA): TGTGCCAGCGGGCGGGTAGCGGGGGGGAGCAATGAGCAGTTCTTC.

This clone has only a few counts. V usage is TRBV9 and J usage is TRBJ2-3; unclear D gene. This CDR3 has 14 amino acids. Trimming pared 4 bases from V and 4 bases from J, leaving 13 bases between. Germline V lookup: CDR1 SGDLS, CDR2 YYNGEE. The CDR3 DNA is TGTGCCAGCAGCCCGGGTGGTAAGGCAGATACGCAGTATTTT. It codes for CASSPGGKADTQYF.

V is TRBV7-9 and J is TRBJ1-2, with D possibly matching TRBD1 (6 bases). Per germline, CDR1 SEHNR and CDR2 FQNEAQ (reference sequence). V lost 5 bases, J lost 3 bases, and 10 bases lay in between. The CDR3 is 13 residues long. The CDR3 region is CASSPGQYYGYTF. The CDR3 DNA follows: TGTGCCAGCAGCCCTGGACAGTACTATGGCTACACCTTC.

J is TRBJ2-1 and V is TRBV4-3, with D possibly being TRBD2 (5 bases). This CDR3 region has 15 residues. Germline values: CDR1 LGHNA, CDR2 YSLEER. V was shortened by 1 base and J by 1 base, with 8 bases between the two germline ends. CDR3 in amino acids: CASSQGGVSYNEQFF. In nucleotides, the CDR3 is TGCGCCAGCAGCCAAGGGGGAGTATCCTACAATGAGCAGTTCTTC.

This sequence joins TRBV6-5 and TRBJ1-2; a possible D gene is TRBD1 (5 bases). V dropped 4 bases and J dropped 8 bases, with 14 bases sitting between them. Germline loops: CDR1 MNHEY, CDR2 SVGAGI. The CDR3 sequence is 13 residues long. CDR3 region: CASSSPGSRGYTF. CDR3 coding DNA: TGTGCCAGCAGTTCCCCAGGGTCCAGGGGCTACACCTTC.